The 30 T cell receptor beta chains presented below share a single source sample, sequenced in a study of PD-1 blockade in classical Hodgkin lymphoma. Each and every patient relapsed after autologous stem cell transplantation, and patients got differing brentuximab vedotin exposure. The method was immunoSEQ multiplex PCR; TCRdb's version includes in-frame clones alone and lacks a portion of them. The repertoire holds some 31,000 clones, with approximately 74% as singletons. The starting material was peripheral blood mononuclear cells (PBMCs), obtained before the second cycle of nivolumab. These receptors originate from a human donor with classical Hodgkin lymphoma.

CDR3 nucleotides: TGTGCCAGAAGCTTAGCGTTTCGCTCCCGGGGGCAAAGCACAGATACGCAGTATTTT. Protein: CARSLAFRSRGQSTDTQYF. V gene TRBV7-5 combines with J gene TRBJ2-3. TRBV7-5 is flagged as a pseudogene. CDR3 length: 19 residues.

This sequence joins TRBV11-2 and TRBJ2-3; D is undetermined. The CDR3 spans 14 residues. In germline, CDR1 is SGHAT, CDR2 FQNNGV. V lost 5 bases and J 5 bases, leaving 14 bases between the germline ends. The DNA for the CDR3 is TGTGCCAGCAGCCTGACCCCGACCCAAGATACGCAGTATTTT. Translated, it gives CASSLTPTQDTQYF.

V is TRBV19 and J is TRBJ1-1, with 7 positions matching TRBD1. CDR3 length: 16 amino acids. The V gene end was trimmed by 0 bases and the J gene end by 5 bases; junction bases not matched to a gene: 9. CDR1 is LNHDA, CDR2 SQIVND, per germline (reference sequence). The CDR3 loop is CASSIDLTGARTEAFF. The CDR3 DNA follows: TGTGCCAGTAGTATAGATCTAACAGGGGCGAGGACTGAAGCTTTCTTT. The full variable domain, with the rest looked up from reference TRBV19 and TRBJ1-1, is DGGITQSPKYLFRKEGQNVTLSCEQNLNHDAMYWYRQDPGQGLRLIYYSQIVNDFQKGDIAEGYSVSREKKESFPLTVTSAQKNPTAFYLCASSIDLTGARTEAFFGQGTRLTVV.

The chain links TRBV5-6 to TRBJ2-7; D unresolved. The CDR3 runs to 14 residues. From germline, CDR1 is SGHDT and CDR2 YYEEEE. V lost 0 bases and J 5 bases, leaving 12 bases between the germline ends. The CDR3 DNA is TGTGCCAGCAGCTTGGAGTCCTTGGCAGACGAGCAGTACTTC. Its protein is CASSLESLADEQYF.

This chain uses TRBV10-2 with TRBJ1-4; possible D gene TRBD1, 5 bases. Looked up from germline, CDR1 is WSHSY and CDR2 is SAAADI. V was clipped by 0 bases and J by 5 bases, with 13 bases between them. The CDR3 has 16 residues. The CDR3 loop reads CASSESRGRPNEKLFF. The CDR3 nucleotides read TGCGCCAGCAGTGAGTCGCGGGGGAGACCCAATGAAAAACTGTTTTTT.

This chain links TRBV5-4 with TRBJ2-7; 8 bases fit TRBD2. The CDR3 has 14 amino acids. Germline CDR1 SGHNT, CDR2 YYREEE (reference sequence). V lost 2 bases to trimming and J lost 2 bases; unmatched junction nucleotides: 3. The CDR3 DNA reads as TGTGCCAGCAGCTTTAGCGGGGCGACCTACGAGCAGTACTTC. Translated: CASSFSGATYEQYF.

The chain links TRBV6-5 to TRBJ2-7; no clear D. V shed 2 bases and J shed 1 base, with 6 bases lying between them. CDR3 length: 13 amino acids. Germline V CDR1 and CDR2: MNHEY, SVGAGI. This chain's CDR3 is CASSYDQSYEQYF. The CDR3 bases are TGTGCCAGCAGTTACGACCAATCCTACGAGCAGTACTTC.

The chain is built from TRBV28 and TRBJ2-3, with 12 positions matching TRBD1. Germline V gives CDR1 MDHEN, CDR2 SYDVKM. With 3 bases clipped from V and 6 bases from J, the junction kept 7 bases outside the gene matches. CDR3 length: 16 amino acids. CDR3 in DNA: TGTGCCAGCAGTTTGTCGGGACAGGGGGCGTCGGATACGCAGTATTTT. Its protein is CASSLSGQGASDTQYF.

The V gene is TRBV6-1, the J gene TRBJ1-5; D gene uncertain. The CDR3 loop spans 14 amino acids. Between the trimmed V and J ends, which lost 7 bases and 1 base, there was a span of 11 bases. Germline V gives CDR1 MNHNS, CDR2 SASEGT. CDR3 DNA sequence: TGTGCCAGCACAGGACTGGGGAGCAATCAGCCCCAGCATTTT. Translation: CASTGLGSNQPQHF.

The chain carries TRBV5-1 and TRBJ1-1, with D unresolved. With 0 bases removed from V and 5 bases from J, the gap between germline ends came to 11 bases. The CDR3 covers 14 residues. Germline V lookup: CDR1 SGHRS, CDR2 YFSETQ. The CDR3 sequence: CASSLGPASTEAFF. The CDR3 nucleotides read TGCGCCAGCAGCTTGGGACCAGCCTCAACTGAAGCTTTCTTT.

This chain connects TRBV28 to TRBJ1-3, with TRBD1 matching 8 bases. The CDR3 runs 16 residues. Losses at the gene ends were 6 bases for V and 0 bases for J; bases not matched to a gene: 7. Germline V gene lookup returns CDR1 MDHEN and CDR2 SYDVKM. The CDR3 DNA sequence: TGTGCCAGCAGAGGACAGGGCCTGAGCTCTGGAAACACCATATATTTT. It encodes CASRGQGLSSGNTIYF. The full variable domain, its missing parts supplied by reference TRBV28 and TRBJ1-3, is DVKVTQSSRYLVKRTGEKVFLECVQDMDHENMFWYRQDPGLGLRLIYFSYDVKMKEKGDIPEGYSVSREKKERFSLILESASTNQTSMYLCASRGQGLSSGNTIYFGEGSWLTVV.

The DNA for the CDR3 is TGTGCCATCAGTGAGTCGGGTGGCTACGAGCAGTACTTC. As protein: CAISESGGYEQYF. The chain links TRBV10-3 to TRBJ2-5; no definite D call. Near its end, the DNA agrees better with TRBJ2-7, so the J call may be wrong. The CDR3 has 13 amino acids. The germline V gene encodes CDR1 ENHRY and CDR2 SYGVKD.

The chain joins TRBV28 to TRBJ1-6; no clear D. The V end was cut by 5 bases, the J end by 7 bases, with 9 bases between. The CDR3 contains 13 residues. CDR1 and CDR2 (germline): MDHEN, SYDVKM. CDR3 region: CASSPTLNSPLHF. The CDR3 DNA is TGTGCCAGCAGTCCGACCCTGAATTCACCCCTCCACTTT.

V and J are TRBV7-8 and TRBJ2-5; 8 positions match TRBD2. The CDR3 is made up of 17 amino acids. The germline gives CDR1 SGHVS, CDR2 FQNEAQ. With V trimmed by 3 bases and J by 4 bases, 13 bases remained unmatched. The CDR3 nucleotides read TGTGCCAGCAGCTTGAATGGACTAGCAGTGAGGGTAGAGACCCAGTACTTC. Encoded protein: CASSLNGLAVRVETQYF.

The V gene is TRBV7-8, the J gene TRBJ2-6, with a weak D call TRBD1 (5 bases). Trimming shortened V by 6 bases and J by 0 bases, and 12 bases separated the two germline ends. Germline CDR1 SGHVS, CDR2 FQNEAQ. This CDR3 has 16 amino acids. This CDR3 reads CASRSTAFSGANVLTF. CDR3 DNA sequence: TGTGCCAGCAGATCGACAGCTTTCTCTGGGGCCAACGTCCTGACTTTC. Supplemented by reference TRBV7-8 and TRBJ2-6, the full variable domain reads GAGVSQSPRYKVAKRGQDVALRCDPISGHVSLFWYQQALGQGPEFLTYFQNEAQLDKSGLPSDRFFAERPEGSVSTLKIQRTQQEDSAVYLCASRSTAFSGANVLTFGAGSRLTVL.

This chain uses TRBV5-5 with TRBJ2-1; 9 nucleotides line up with TRBD1. V dropped 4 bases and J dropped 4; count of bases not matched to a gene: 6. The germline V gene has CDR1 SGHKS and CDR2 YYEKEE (reference sequence). The length of the CDR3 is 15 residues. CDR3 sequence (DNA): TGTGCCAGCAGCACTACAGGGGGCGGATACAATGAGCAGTTCTTC. Amino acid sequence: CASSTTGGGYNEQFF.

The rearrangement joins TRBV5-6 to TRBJ2-3, with a weak D call TRBD1 (6 bases). The CDR3 has 14 amino acids. V lost 2 bases, J lost 2 bases, and 9 bases lay in between. Germline V CDR1 and CDR2: SGHDT, YYEEEE. The CDR3 bases are TGTGCCAGCAGCTTAACGGGACACACAGATACGCAGTATTTT. It translates to CASSLTGHTDTQYF. Complete variable domain (other parts from reference TRBV5-6 and TRBJ2-3): DAGVTQSPTHLIKTRGQQVTLRCSPKSGHDTVSWYQQALGQGPQFIFQYYEEEERQRGNFPDRFSGHQFPNYSSELNVNALLLGDSALYLCASSLTGHTDTQYFGPGTRLTVL.

The chain carries TRBV2 and TRBJ1-3; D may be TRBD1 (6 bases). This CDR3 comprises 14 residues. CDR1 and CDR2 from the germline V gene are SNHLY and FYNNEI. V lost 7 bases and J lost 8, with 18 bases in between. The DNA for the CDR3 is TGTGCCAGCATGCCGGACAGCCAGAGGGACACCATATATTTT. It yields the protein CASMPDSQRDTIYF.

The chain has TRBV7-9 and TRBJ1-1; perhaps TRBD1 as D (5 bases). Per germline, CDR1 SEHNR and CDR2 FQNEAQ (reference sequence). The CDR3 runs 15 residues. V gave up 5 bases and J gave up 3 bases, with 16 bases separating them. CDR3: CASSTGGVGHTEAFF. For the CDR3, the DNA is TGTGCCAGCAGCACCGGGGGAGTTGGTCACACTGAAGCTTTCTTT. The full variable domain, completed using reference TRBV7-9 and TRBJ1-1, is DTGVSQNPRHKITKRGQNVTFRCDPISEHNRLYWYRQTLGQGPEFLTYFQNEAQLEKSRLLSDRFSAERPKGSFSTLEIQRTEQGDSAMYLCASSTGGVGHTEAFFGQGTRLTVV.

V gene TRBV11-2 combines with J gene TRBJ2-7; maybe TRBD1 (5 bases). The CDR3 loop spans 16 amino acids. Trimming pared 0 bases from V and 3 bases from J, leaving 15 bases between. Germline V gives CDR1 SGHAT, CDR2 FQNNGV. CDR3 amino acids: CASSLDRTRIVYEQYF. DNA of the CDR3: TGTGCCAGCAGCTTAGATCGGACACGGATCGTCTACGAGCAGTACTTC.

This clone was seen a handful of times. In DNA form, the CDR3 reads TGCGCCAGCAGCCAAGATCGGGACCCCCCTAAAGAGACCCAGTACTTC. As protein: CASSQDRDPPKETQYF. The chain joins TRBV4-1 to TRBJ2-5; the D gene could be TRBD1 or TRBD2 (5 bases each). The CDR3 runs to 16 residues. Germline CDR1 is MGHRA and CDR2 is YSYEKL. The germline V and J ends were trimmed by 0 bases and 3 bases, with 14 bases remaining between them.

This clone was seen just once. The chain joins TRBV19 to TRBJ2-1; no clear D gene. Trimming took 2 bases from V and 4 from J, leaving 9 bases between them. This CDR3 comprises 14 residues. Looked up from germline, CDR1 is LNHDA and CDR2 is SQIVND (reference sequence). The CDR3 coding sequence is TGTGCCAGTAGTATATCGACGGATTACAATGAGCAGTTCTTC. This sequence encodes CASSISTDYNEQFF.

About this clone itself: Distinct nucleotide sequences in the sample also encode this CDR3. The rearrangement links TRBV30 to TRBJ2-1; D is uncertain. CDR3 length: 11 amino acids. Germline CDR1 GTSNPN, CDR2 SVGIG (reference sequence). Trimming stripped 3 bases from V and 10 bases from J, with 10 bases between. CDR3 DNA sequence: TGTGCCTGGAGGAGACTGGAAGAGCAGTTCTTC. Its translation is CAWRRLEEQFF.

As for this clone: A junction end diverges from the germline sequence, so it may reflect a read error. The chain combines TRBV6-6 with TRBJ2-7; TRBD1 matches 7 bases. Looked up from germline, CDR1 is MNHNY and CDR2 is SVGAGI (reference sequence). The CDR3 extends over 14 amino acids. CDR3 in amino acids: CMATEDRVSVEQYF. The CDR3 DNA reads as TGCATGGCCACGGAAGACAGGGTGAGCGTCGAGCAGTACTTC.

J is TRBJ2-7 and V is TRBV5-1, with 9 bases that match TRBD2. The CDR3 is 15 amino acids. Germline V lookup: CDR1 SGHRS, CDR2 YFSETQ. V trimming: 2 bases; J trimming: 6 bases; junction bases outside the gene matches: 9. The CDR3 DNA reads as TGCGCCAGCAGCTTTAATTGGGGACTAGCATCCGAGCAGTACTTC. It codes for CASSFNWGLASEQYF.

V and J are TRBV6-6 and TRBJ2-1, with unresolved D. Between the trimmed V and J ends, which lost 0 bases and 6 bases, there was a span of 9 bases. CDR1 and CDR2 (germline): MNHNY, SVGAGI (reference sequence). The CDR3 totals 14 residues. The CDR3 DNA reads TGTGCCAGCAGTTACTCGTTCTTCACCAATGAGCAGTTCTTC. Translating gives CASSYSFFTNEQFF.

This clone was counted a few times. This rearrangement joins TRBV6-6 to TRBJ1-2; D perhaps matches TRBD1 (5 bases). The CDR3 has 15 amino acids. The ends were cut back, 0 bases at V and 5 bases at J, with 13 bases in the middle. Germline V gene data show CDR1 as MNHNY and CDR2 as SVGAGI (reference sequence). The CDR3 nucleotides are TGTGCCAGCAGTTACTCGGCCTCAGGGTCGTATGGCTACACCTTC. Residues: CASSYSASGSYGYTF.

The rearrangement uses TRBV6-1 and TRBJ2-1; TRBD2 might be the D (5 bases). Germline V lookup: CDR1 MNHNS, CDR2 SASEGT. V was pared by 4 bases and J by 9 bases, with 13 bases between. The CDR3 sequence is 13 residues long. This chain's CDR3 is CASSGEPGGEQFF. The CDR3, as DNA: TGTGCCAGCAGTGGGGAGCCCGGCGGTGAGCAGTTCTTC.

The chain employs TRBV6-1 and TRBJ1-1, with D unclear. Germline V CDR1 and CDR2: MNHNS, SASEGT. This CDR3 contains 11 residues. Deletions cut 2 bases from V and 3 bases from J, with 1 base between. Here the CDR3 reads CASSEHTEAFF. CDR3 sequence (DNA): TGTGCCAGCAGTGAACACACTGAAGCTTTCTTT.

The V gene is TRBV29-1, the J gene TRBJ2-1, with unresolved D. Germline V gives CDR1 SQVTM, CDR2 ANQGSEA. The CDR3 has 12 amino acids. V lost 4 bases and J lost 6, with 10 bases in between. The CDR3 region has the DNA TGCAGCGTTGGCAGAATAGGCAATGAGCAGTTCTTC. Amino acid sequence: CSVGRIGNEQFF.